This T cell receptor beta chain originates from a study of T cells in Graves' hyperthyroidism and ophthalmopathy. Amplified TCR beta CDR3 regions derived from RNA transcripts. The HTBI set primed first-round TCR CDR3 RT-PCR. One entry per CDR3 protein results from TCRdb running MiXCR on the multiplex PCR reads. Of a few hundred thousand distinct CDR3 sequences in the sample, around 19% were seen once. This CDR3 contains 12 residues. Germline CDR1 is DFQATT and CDR2 is SNEGSKA (reference sequence). Trimming removed 6 bases from V and 5 bases from J, with 13 bases in between. Graves' hyperthyroidism showing no ophthalmopathy progression within 18 months was considered stable. The source of the PBMCs was less than 12 ml of fresh peripheral blood. General study results and limits: Ophthalmopathy and stable hyperthyroidism were separated by a 13 V-J model. The model anticipated ophthalmopathy a median around six months pre-onset.

This clonotype was seen ten or more times. Its antigen is not identified. Sequencing was performed on blood. This receptor was taken from a man between 35 and 55 years old with Graves' hyperthyroidism. The chain employs TRBV20-1 and TRBJ1-1; maybe TRBD1 (5 bases). CDR3 nucleotides: TGCAGTGCCAAGGGCGGGGGTACTGAAGCTTTCTTT. This encodes CSAKGGGTEAFF.